This T cell receptor (beta chain) was profiled in a study of lymphopenia after photon versus proton radiotherapy. Whole-study results and caveats: Authors raise, but do not show, better survival with proton therapy. In patients who died, overall survival fell as post-nadir TCR diversity dropped more. Oligoclonal CD8+ Temra expansion after nadir drove photon patients' diversity drop.

V gave up 0 bases and J gave up 2 bases, with 9 bases separating them. CDR1 is SGHAT and CDR2 is FQNNGV in the germline V gene. This CDR3 contains 15 residues. This clone occurred a few times. What it binds is unknown. Sequenced by immunoSEQ multiplex PCR; TCRdb stores in-frame clones only, minus some. The profile covers about 3,800 clones, with about 71% appearing a single time and roughly 57% taken by the ten largest. The specimen comprised peripheral blood, sampled from a patient treated with proton-based radiotherapy. V and J are TRBV11-2 and TRBJ2-3, with D perhaps TRBD2 (7 bases). The receptor's source is an elderly man with esophageal cancer. CDR3 in amino acids: CASSLDRGATDTQYF. In DNA form, the CDR3 reads TGTGCCAGCAGCTTAGATCGGGGGGCCACAGATACGCAGTATTTT.